This T cell receptor beta chain was recovered during a study of T cell repertoires in cytomegalovirus infection. As for the study in general: Recently identified HLA-C-restricted CMV epitopes were among the peptides used. Indicated by public TCR beta signatures were CMV infection and matching HLA type.

MiXCR, applied by TCRdb to the reads, yields one record per CDR3 protein. The sample yields fewer than 1,000,000 distinct CDR3 sequences, roughly a third seen once. This clonotype was counted only a few times. Its antigen is not identified. The length of the CDR3 is 16 residues. Trimming cost V 2 bases and J 4 bases, with 17 bases left between them. Germline assignment: CDR1 MNHEY and CDR2 SVGAGI. General study results and limits: The response measured ex vivo was dominated by TCR beta clonotypes (HLA-C-restricted and CMV-specific).

This chain connects TRBV6-5 to TRBJ1-2; D remains unclear. The sample consisted of cultured CD8+ T cells from PBMCs, taken from culture after CMV antigen stimulation. This TCR was sampled from a human donor in good health (CMV status not recorded). Some clones in this sample may be carry-over from other donors' samples. CDR3 nucleotides: TGTGCCAGCAGTTACGGTGAGGGAGATTCGCTCTATGGCTACACCTTC. This encodes CASSYGEGDSLYGYTF.